This T cell receptor beta chain was captured by sequencing in a study of vaccination and CD4 T cells after COVID-19. Oncomine TCR Beta short-read sequencing was applied to DNA from cultured CD4+ T cells. TCRdb re-derived calls from the PCR reads in MiXCR, one entry per CDR3 protein. Found here are some 18,000 distinct CDR3 sequences, roughly 60% of them singletons; the top ten hold 5.5% to 7%. As regards this clonotype: The antigen remains unidentified.

This CDR3 contains 19 residues. Germline V CDR1 and CDR2: GTSNPN, SVGIG (reference sequence). The V and J ends lost 0 bases and 2 bases, in that order; junction bases with no gene match: 12. Treatment denoted: roughly nine-day PBMC culture with coronavirus spike peptide pools or control peptides (ViraFEST assay). The sequenced sample was CD4+ T cells from blood, cultured in vitro, obtained before SARS-CoV-2 vaccination. The rearrangement uses TRBV30 and TRBJ2-4, with 11 bases matching TRBD2. The sequence derives from a human donor who had recovered from COVID-19. Here the CDR3 reads CAWSVGQNSGRASKNIQYF. The CDR3 nucleotides read TGTGCCTGGAGTGTAGGGCAGAATAGCGGGAGGGCCTCCAAAAACATTCAGTACTTC.